This T cell receptor beta chain was observed in a study of cytomegalovirus exposure and HLA in healthy donors. General study findings and limits: Cytomegalovirus association was listed for roughly 160 TCR beta chains.

Germline values: CDR1 MNHEY, CDR2 SVGAGI. V was clipped by 10 bases and J by 4 bases; unmatched bases: 15. The CDR3 is made up of 15 amino acids. About this clone: Its antigen remains unidentified.

PCR used 60 Vbeta primers and 13 Jbeta primers. TCRdb keeps only in-frame clones here, not all; method: immunoSEQ multiplex PCR. The sample lists around 170,000 clones, 75% to 90% occurring once. Sequences were obtained from PBMCs. This chain connects TRBV6-5 to TRBJ1-2; TRBD1 matches 7 bases. The source of this sequence is a man in his forties in good health and CMV-seropositive. As DNA, the CDR3 is TGTGCCACTAGAGGGGGCCACTTCAGGAGCTATGGCTACACCTTC. Translating it yields CATRGGHFRSYGYTF.